Listed below are T cell receptor beta chains from one sample, sequenced in a study of spatial heterogeneity in lung cancer. MiXCR, run by TCRdb on the 5' RACE reads, gives a single entry per CDR3 protein. The sample carries 25,000 or so distinct CDR3 sequences, approximately 4.7% recorded once. The specimen was PBMCs, collected at surgery. Source of these receptors: a male donor with early-stage non-small cell lung cancer. The conserved cysteine and the conserved F or W are not part of the CDR3 here. Clone sizes are given selectively: once, few, many, or a class where the clone is expanded.

V	size	J	CDR3
TRBV4-2	many	TRBJ1-5	ASSQDSNQPQH
TRBV20-1	many	TRBJ2-4	SARVPGQAKNIQY
TRBV18	many	TRBJ2-5	ASSPRQGRPRDIQETQY
TRBV2	many	TRBJ2-1	ASSEEALRTSL
TRBV20-1	many	TRBJ2-1	SALRTGSSYNEQF
TRBV28	many	TRBJ1-2	ASLTGTFNYT
TRBV2	-	TRBJ1-2	ASSGSRGET
TRBV7-9	many	TRBJ2-7	ASSRGTGWQYEQY
TRBV28	many	TRBJ1-2	ASTAGPRGEYGYT
TRBV28	many	TRBJ2-7	ASSSRGGGTTPYEQY
TRBV5-6	many	TRBJ2-1	ASSPGTSGGPYNEQF
TRBV3-1	many	TRBJ2-7	ASSWGGGEQY
TRBV6-5	many	TRBJ1-5	ASSRTGFGNQPQH
TRBV6-2/TRBV6-3	-	TRBJ2-6	ASTVPRGAGANVLT
TRBV18	few	TRBJ1-5	ASSPIGLLDSNQPQH
TRBV20-1	many	TRBJ2-5	SARVTGGETQY
TRBV20-1	-	TRBJ1-6	SARGDSNYNSPLH
TRBV5-5	many	TRBJ2-7	ASSHPGLADYEQY
TRBV7-7	-	TRBJ2-5	ASSLEGSLETQY
TRBV20-1	-	TRBJ2-3	SARADTQY
TRBV7-2	-	TRBJ2-1	ASSSGLAPNEQF
TRBV4-1	many	TRBJ2-7	ASSQDRGGRASYEQY
TRBV27	many	TRBJ2-7	ASSRRQGAGFYEQY
TRBV12-3/TRBV12-4	many	TRBJ2-1	ASSPGTLVYNEQF
TRBV2	-	TRBJ2-4	ASRLDRGGTKNIQY
TRBV6-5	many	TRBJ2-2	ASSYTSGRVNTGELF
TRBV10-2	many	TRBJ2-7	ASIEFPSSYEQY
TRBV7-8	many	TRBJ1-5	ASSPRRDSNQPQH
TRBV10-1	many	TRBJ2-5	ASSESGGQETQY
TRBV28	many	TRBJ2-3	ASSSAGADTQY
TRBV2	many	TRBJ1-6	ASSDGDSPLH
TRBV5-1	many	TRBJ2-1	ASSLAVREGSSYEQF
TRBV2	once	TRBJ2-6	ASSEARSSSGANVLT
TRBV7-9	many	TRBJ2-7	ASSWETGVDEQY
TRBV25-1	many	TRBJ1-2	ASSAGGSYGYT
TRBV3-1	many	TRBJ2-1	ASSPSGAGAHNEQF
TRBV20-1	many	TRBJ1-5	SAGRGNQPQH
TRBV7-8	many	TRBJ1-6	ASSLDNSPLH
TRBV11-2	medium-sized	TRBJ2-2	ASSLTGNTGELF
TRBV5-1	few	TRBJ2-2	ASSLTVTGELF
TRBV5-1	many	TRBJ2-7	ASSPQGTGSYEQY
TRBV24-1	many	TRBJ1-1	ATSNGDFTEAF
TRBV18	many	TRBJ1-5	ASSPPNRGDQPQH
TRBV5-5	many	TRBJ2-7	ASSLGRGLAGRTDLGEQY
TRBV27	-	TRBJ1-2	ASSFSGGYGYT
TRBV28	many	TRBJ1-2	ASSLPQDNGPRGYT
TRBV7-2	medium-sized	TRBJ1-6	ASDRGQRNSPLH
TRBV9	many	TRBJ2-1	ASSVQASGSYNEQF
TRBV18	many	TRBJ2-3	ASSPRNLAGGTDTQY
TRBV2	many	TRBJ2-2	ASVAGVNTGELF
TRBV28	many	TRBJ2-4	ASNKRRTGGPKNIQY
TRBV18	many	TRBJ2-5	ASSPYREETQY
TRBV21-1	-	TRBJ2-1	ASINWDIPYNEQF
TRBV9	many	TRBJ2-7	ASSATLGSYEQY
TRBV4-3	many	TRBJ1-6	ASSQSTFSYNSPLH